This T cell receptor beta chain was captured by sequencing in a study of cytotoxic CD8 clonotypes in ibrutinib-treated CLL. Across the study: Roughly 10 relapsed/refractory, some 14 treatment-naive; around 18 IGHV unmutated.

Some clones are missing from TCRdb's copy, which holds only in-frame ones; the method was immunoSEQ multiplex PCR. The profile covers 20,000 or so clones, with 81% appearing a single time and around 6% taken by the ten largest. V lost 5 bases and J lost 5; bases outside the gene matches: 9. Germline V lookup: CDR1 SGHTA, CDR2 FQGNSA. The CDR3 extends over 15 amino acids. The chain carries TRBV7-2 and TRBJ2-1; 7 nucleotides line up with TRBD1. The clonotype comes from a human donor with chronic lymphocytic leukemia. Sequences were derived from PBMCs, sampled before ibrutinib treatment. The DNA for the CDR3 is TGTGCCAGCAGCGCGACAGGGAAGAGAAACAATGAGCAGTTCTTC. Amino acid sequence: CASSATGKRNNEQFF.